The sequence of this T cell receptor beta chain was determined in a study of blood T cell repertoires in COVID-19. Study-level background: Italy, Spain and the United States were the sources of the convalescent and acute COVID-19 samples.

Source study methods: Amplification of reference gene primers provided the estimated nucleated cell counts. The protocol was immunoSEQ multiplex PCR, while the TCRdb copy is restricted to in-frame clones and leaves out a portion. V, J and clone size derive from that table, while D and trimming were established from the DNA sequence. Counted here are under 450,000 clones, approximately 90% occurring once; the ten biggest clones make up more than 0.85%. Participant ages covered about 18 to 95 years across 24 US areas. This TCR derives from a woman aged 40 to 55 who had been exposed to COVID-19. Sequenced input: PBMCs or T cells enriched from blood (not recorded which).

CDR3 in amino acids: CSVEDQGGYTF. The CDR3 region has the DNA TGCAGCGTTGAAGACCAGGGGGGCTACACCTTC. The rearrangement joins TRBV29-1 to TRBJ1-2, with D perhaps TRBD1 (6 bases). CDR3 size: 11 residues. Germline-derived CDR1 and CDR2 are SQVTM and ANQGSEA. Trimming took off 0 bases at V and 8 bases at J, with 7 bases between the two ends.